This T cell receptor (beta chain) stems from a study of shared clonotypes between healthy human individuals. When replicate PCRs were run on sorted subsets, they used 150 to 250 ng DNA, about 31,000 T cell genomes. Generated by immunoSEQ multiplex PCR, the TCRdb table keeps only in-frame clones and is missing some. The data contain over a million clones, 78% of them singletons. Germline lookup yields CDR1 MNHNS and CDR2 SASEGT. V was clipped by 4 bases and J by 0 bases, with 6 bases between them. The CDR3 runs 13 residues. Sequencing was carried out using memory CD4+ T cells from PBMCs. Subset defined: CD45RA-negative fraction. The clonotype was recovered from a man in his late teens or twenties in good health. Some clones in this sample may be carry-over from other donors' samples. The rearrangement uses TRBV6-1 and TRBJ1-2; no reliable D call. The CDR3 coding sequence is TGTGCCAGCAGTGGGCAGTCTAACTATGGCTACACCTTC. Protein product: CASSGQSNYGYTF.